This T cell receptor beta chain was sequenced during a study of cytomegalovirus exposure and HLA in healthy donors. Points from the study as a whole: A previous analysis found most TCR beta V segments productive roughly 87% or roughly 30% of the time. A likely sequencing artifact accounted for one observed cluster of highly shared sequence variants.

Primers: 60 Vbeta forward and 13 Jbeta reverse. Clones were read by immunoSEQ multiplex PCR, and TCRdb kept only the in-frame ones, dropping some. The data contain about 140,000 clones, over 70% of them singletons. On this clone: The antigen is undetermined.

J was trimmed by 0 bases and V by 4 bases; bases with no gene match: 7. The CDR3 extends over 16 amino acids. From germline, CDR1 is SGDLS and CDR2 YYNGEE. The rearrangement joins TRBV9 to TRBJ2-1; 7 bases agree with TRBD2. This TCR derives from a man aged 30-40 years in good health and CMV-seronegative. The sample consisted of PBMCs. The CDR3 bases are TGTGCCAGCAGCCCCCATAGCGGGTCCTCCTACAATGAGCAGTTCTTC. It encodes CASSPHSGSSYNEQFF.